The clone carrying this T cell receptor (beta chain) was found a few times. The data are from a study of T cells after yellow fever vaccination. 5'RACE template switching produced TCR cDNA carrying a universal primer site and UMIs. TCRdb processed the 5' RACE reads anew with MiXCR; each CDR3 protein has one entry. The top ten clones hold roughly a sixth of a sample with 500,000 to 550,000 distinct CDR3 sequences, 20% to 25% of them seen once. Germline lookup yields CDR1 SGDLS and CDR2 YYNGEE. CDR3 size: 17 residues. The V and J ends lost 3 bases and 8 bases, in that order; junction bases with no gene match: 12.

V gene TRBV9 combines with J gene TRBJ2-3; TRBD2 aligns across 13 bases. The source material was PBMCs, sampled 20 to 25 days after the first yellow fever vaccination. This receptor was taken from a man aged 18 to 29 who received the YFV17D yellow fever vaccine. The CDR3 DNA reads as TGTGCCAGCAGCGGACTGACTAGCGGGGGGCCACTTGGTACGCAGTATTTT. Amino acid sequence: CASSGLTSGGPLGTQYF.